This T cell receptor (beta chain) was retrieved from a study of beta chain features in type 1 diabetes. For the study at large: Age, gender and cell yields were alike across patients and healthy donors. The samples had roughly 110 million sorted cells examined in all.

As every portion of the isolated RNA was reverse transcribed, the sequencing read expressed TCRB transcripts. The assay was immunoSEQ multiplex PCR, and TCRdb's table has in-frame clones only and misses some. Of over 300,000 clones listed, roughly 8% are singletons. The study's findings and limits: For type 1 diabetes patients, VDJ junctions showed fewer insertions and more deletions. An over-representation of cells with high TCR expression could result from cDNA sequencing.

CDR3 length: 14 amino acids. The V end lost 0 bases, the J end lost 1 base, and 7 bases lay between the germline ends. Germline CDR1 and CDR2: MNHNY and SVGAGI (reference sequence). About this clone: The antigen is undetermined.

Sequenced material: central memory CD4+ T cells from blood. This clonotype was sampled from a young woman in good health. The V call is TRBV6-6, the J call TRBJ2-7; no definite D call. CDR3 in DNA: TGTGCCAGCAGTTACTCTGCGACTTCCTACGAGCAGTACTTC. Encoded protein: CASSYSATSYEQYF.